This TCR beta chain was found in a study of cytomegalovirus exposure and HLA in healthy donors. This table comes from immunoSEQ multiplex PCR, and its TCRdb copy is limited to in-frame clones, with some not included. The sample records about 150,000 clones, approximately 86% being singletons. Germline CDR1 PRHDT, CDR2 FYEKMQ (reference sequence). The CDR3 runs 15 residues. The V segment lost 4 bases and the J segment 5 bases; nucleotides outside the gene matches: 7. Sequencing was done on a sample of PBMCs. The TCR comes from a human donor in good health. This chain uses TRBV13 with TRBJ1-1; 10 bases map to TRBD1. The CDR3 coding sequence is TGTGCCAGCAGCTCCCTCGACAGGGGGCATACTGAAGCTTTCTTT. Its translation is CASSSLDRGHTEAFF.